One sample yielded the 15 T cell receptor beta chains listed below, sequenced in a study of blood T cell repertoires in COVID-19. Generated by immunoSEQ multiplex PCR, the TCRdb table keeps only in-frame clones and is missing some. The sample lists over 200,000 clones, around 80% occurring once. Sequenced input: peripheral blood. The origin of the receptors is a man aged 80 or over with acute or convalescent COVID-19.

The chain combines TRBV28 with TRBJ2-5; D perhaps matches TRBD2 (6 bases). Trimming pared 6 bases from V and 5 bases from J, leaving 22 bases between. The CDR3 length is 16 residues. Germline CDR1 and CDR2: MDHEN and SYDVKM. CDR3 sequence reads: CASSLAGTSWGETQYF. CDR3 DNA: TGTGCCAGCAGCTTAGCCGGGACTTCATGGGGGGAGACCCAGTACTTC.

The V and J genes are TRBV13 and TRBJ2-7; 10 bases are a match to TRBD1. CDR3 length: 14 amino acids. J gave up 5 bases and V 4 bases, and 5 bases lay outside the gene matches. CDR1 is PRHDT and CDR2 is FYEKMQ in the germline V gene (reference sequence). For the CDR3, the DNA is TGTGCCAGCAGCTGGGACAGGGGCGAGCACGAGCAGTACTTC. Translating it yields CASSWDRGEHEQYF. Based on the CDR3 plus reference TRBV13 and TRBJ2-7, the full variable domain is AAGVIQSPRHLIKEKRETATLKCYPIPRHDTVYWYQQGPGQDPQFLISFYEKMQSDKGSIPDRFSAQQFSDYHSELNMSSLELGDSALYFCASSWDRGEHEQYFGPGTRLTVT.

V is TRBV5-1 and J is TRBJ1-1; no clear D gene. The CDR3 length is 16 residues. The V and J ends lost 3 bases and 1 base respectively, with 16 bases between them. Looked up from germline, CDR1 is SGHRS and CDR2 is YFSETQ. Written as DNA, the CDR3 is TGCGCCAGCAGCTCGAGGCCGGGCGGGGAGAACACTGAAGCTTTCTTT. It specifies CASSSRPGGENTEAFF.

The J gene is TRBJ2-5, the V gene TRBV19; TRBD2 agrees at 8 bases. CDR3 length equals 16 residues. After removal of 4 bases from V and 5 bases from J, the junction contained 12 bases not matched to a gene. Germline CDR1 reads LNHDA; CDR2 reads SQIVND (reference sequence). The CDR3, as DNA: TGTGCCAGTAGTACGGTTGCGGGGGGATCTGGGGAGACCCAGTACTTC. This sequence encodes CASSTVAGGSGETQYF.

Only a few counts were recorded for this clone. The chain is built from TRBV4-1 and TRBJ1-3; D not resolved. The germline V gene encodes CDR1 MGHRA and CDR2 YSYEKL. CDR3 length: 16 amino acids. V lost 0 bases, J lost 0 bases, and 9 bases lay in between. CDR3 loop: CASSQELEISGNTIYF. In nucleotides, the CDR3 is TGCGCCAGCAGCCAAGAGTTGGAGATCTCTGGAAACACCATATATTTT.

The chain is built from TRBV30 and TRBJ2-7; 7 bases agree with TRBD1. The ends lost 4 bases at V and 3 bases at J; junction bases unmatched: 6. Germline V gene sequence: CDR1 GTSNPN, CDR2 SVGIG (reference sequence). The CDR3 length is 13 residues. The CDR3 coding sequence is TGTGCCTGGACCGAGGGGGACAGCTACGAGCAGTACTTC. As protein: CAWTEGDSYEQYF. The full variable domain, with the rest looked up from reference TRBV30 and TRBJ2-7, is SQTIHQWPATLVQPVGSPLSLECTVEGTSNPNLYWYRQAAGRGLQLLFYSVGIGQISSEVPQNLSASRPQDRQFILSSKKLLLSDSGFYLCAWTEGDSYEQYFGPGTRLTVT.

V and J are TRBV2 and TRBJ2-7; 12 positions agree with TRBD2. Germline V CDR1 and CDR2: SNHLY, FYNNEI. V shed 7 bases and J 3 bases; nucleotides not matched to a gene: 10. The CDR3 consists of 16 residues. The CDR3 DNA reads as TGTGCCAGCACTACTACCGGGACTAGCGGGCACTACGAGCAGTACTTC. Its protein product is CASTTTGTSGHYEQYF.

CDR3 DNA sequence: TGTGCCAGCAGTTCCTACGACAGGGGACAAGGCTACACCTTC. This gives the protein CASSSYDRGQGYTF. V gene TRBV6-5 combines with J gene TRBJ1-2; 8 positions match TRBD1. This CDR3 spans 14 amino acids. V dropped 4 bases and J dropped 8; count of bases not matched to a gene: 9. CDR1 MNHEY and CDR2 SVGAGI come from the germline V gene.

The gene calls are TRBV2 and TRBJ2-7; 10 positions agree with TRBD2. The CDR3 is 18 amino acids. The germline V gene encodes CDR1 SNHLY and CDR2 FYNNEI. V shed 6 bases and J 4 bases; nucleotides not matched to a gene: 18. CDR3: CASRERTSGIGVGYEQYF. The CDR3, as DNA: TGTGCCAGCAGGGAAAGGACTAGCGGAATTGGCGTGGGGTACGAGCAGTACTTC.

The J gene is TRBJ1-2, the V gene TRBV5-1; possible D gene TRBD1, 6 bases. CDR1 and CDR2 from the germline V gene are SGHRS and YFSETQ. The germline V and J ends were trimmed by 4 bases and 4 bases, with 20 bases remaining between them. The CDR3 has 16 amino acids. CDR3 sequence reads: CASSPPNREDSYGYTF. The CDR3 DNA sequence: TGCGCCAGCAGCCCCCCAAACAGGGAAGATTCCTATGGCTACACCTTC.

Notes on this clone: Other nucleotide sequences from this sample produce the same CDR3. The chain carries TRBV5-1 and TRBJ2-3; 8 nucleotides agree with TRBD1. Losses at the gene ends were 3 bases for V and 4 bases for J; bases not matched to a gene: 4. In germline, CDR1 is SGHRS, CDR2 YFSETQ. The CDR3 has 14 amino acids. CDR3 nucleotides: TGCGCCAGCAGCTCAGGACAGGGAGCAGATACGCAGTATTTT. Protein product: CASSSGQGADTQYF.

A few counts support this clone. The J gene is TRBJ2-7, the V gene TRBV5-6, with D possibly matching TRBD2 (6 bases). Germline-derived CDR1 and CDR2 are SGHDT and YYEEEE. V lost 0 bases and J 5 bases, leaving 18 bases between the germline ends. The CDR3 extends over 16 amino acids. The CDR3 sequence: CASSLVSGGSFDEQYF. The DNA of the CDR3 is TGTGCCAGCAGCTTGGTTTCCGGAGGGTCGTTCGACGAGCAGTACTTC.

The J gene is TRBJ2-1, the V gene TRBV18; 8 bases match TRBD2. Germline V gene data show CDR1 as KGHSH and CDR2 as LQKENI. The CDR3 spans 15 residues. J gave up 3 bases and V 0 bases, and 1 base lay outside the gene matches. The chain's CDR3 is CASSPPSGGYNEQFF. The DNA of the CDR3 is TGTGCCAGCTCACCACCGAGCGGGGGCTACAATGAGCAGTTCTTC.

The V call is TRBV29-1, the J call TRBJ1-4, with unresolved D. The germline V gene encodes CDR1 SQVTM and CDR2 ANQGSEA. The CDR3 runs 12 residues. V dropped 4 bases and J dropped 3 bases, with 6 bases sitting between them. DNA for the CDR3: TGCAGCGTTGGGCGGCCTAATGAAAAACTGTTTTTT. Translation gives CSVGRPNEKLFF. Full variable domain (rest looked up from reference TRBV29-1 and TRBJ1-4): SAVISQKPSRDICQRGTSLTIQCQVDSQVTMMFWYRQQPGQSLTLIATANQGSEATYESGFVIDKFPISRPNLTFSTLTVSNMSPEDSSIYLCSVGRPNEKLFFGSGTQLSVL.

The genes are TRBV5-4 and TRBJ2-7, with 12 bases fitting TRBD1. This CDR3 comprises 15 residues. The ends lost 4 bases at V and 5 bases at J; junction bases unmatched: 7. From germline, CDR1 is SGHNT and CDR2 YYREEE (reference sequence). The CDR3 DNA reads as TGTGCCAGCAGCCTCGGGACAGGGGGCTTCAACGAGCAGTACTTC. This translates into CASSLGTGGFNEQYF.